This entry features one T cell receptor (beta chain) sequence. Its antigen is undetermined. Mouse gene names apply. The sequence runs out 1 residue before the end of the CDR3; the remainder is reconstructed from the germline J gene. This sample stems from a study of tissue T cells after allogeneic stem cell transplantation. Findings and limits, study-wide: Motif-based clustering found tissue-specific repertoire signatures shared across patients, though few clones were shared. Anatomically similar tissues had similar TCR repertoires within each patient.

Clones were sequenced by immunoSEQ multiplex PCR, and TCRdb holds only the in-frame ones, with some missing. This table has about 48,000 clones, 65% to 80% appearing once. The CDR3 is 12 residues long. CDR1 and CDR2 (germline): GFQATS, STVNSAI. Trimming left V 6 bases short and J 1 base short, with 8 bases between. Sequencing was carried out using sorted cells pooled from one or two spleens. This receptor was obtained from a pool of C57BL/6 mice in good health. The chain joins TRBV20 to TRBJ2-4; D uncertain. This chain's CDR3 is CGASGGQNTLYF. CDR3 bases read: TGTGGTGCCTCCGGAGGTCAAAACACCTTGTAC.